What follows describes a single TCR beta chain. Its specificity is not known. V was trimmed by 4 bases and J by 2 bases, leaving 21 bases between them. Germline V gene lookup returns CDR1 LNHDA and CDR2 SQIVND (reference sequence). The CDR3 spans 17 residues. This sample was taken from a study of cytomegalovirus exposure and HLA in healthy donors. Study details: It was reported in a later analysis that the same platform had been used for the roughly 130 validation repertoires as for the roughly 670 first-cohort repertoires. Overall study results and limits: TCR beta chains numbering some 150 were designated cytomegalovirus-associated.

Assay: immunoSEQ multiplex PCR; the TCRdb copy retains only in-frame clones and omits some. The profile shows 55,000 to 75,000 clones, 80% to 95% of them singletons. This receptor was obtained from a young man in good health and CMV-seropositive. Specimen: PBMCs. This chain joins TRBV19 and TRBJ2-7; D may be TRBD1 (5 bases). The CDR3 loop is CASSRQLTVGAPYEQYF. CDR3 in DNA: TGTGCCAGTAGTAGGCAACTTACCGTTGGGGCCCCCTACGAGCAGTACTTC. Supplemented by reference TRBV19 and TRBJ2-7, the full variable domain reads DGGITQSPKYLFRKEGQNVTLSCEQNLNHDAMYWYRQDPGQGLRLIYYSQIVNDFQKGDIAEGYSVSREKKESFPLTVTSAQKNPTAFYLCASSRQLTVGAPYEQYFGPGTRLTVT.